This TCR beta chain emerged from a study of a mutant IDH1 vaccine in newly diagnosed glioma. On the study more broadly: Treated patients had a mean age of around 40 years and a sex split that was roughly 60% male and roughly 40% female.

Time point defined: week 35, safety follow-up. Alongside topical imiquimod, each dose of vaccine comprised 300 ug of mutant IDH1 20-mer peptide. The patients were given eight vaccinations, one each in weeks 1, 3, 5, 7, 11, 15, 19 and 23. Some clones are missing from TCRdb's copy, which holds only in-frame ones; the method was immunoSEQ multiplex PCR. This sample has tens of thousands of clones, with about 86% found just once. As to this clone: Antigen unknown.

V lost 7 bases and J 6 bases, leaving 11 bases between the germline ends. Germline CDR1 and CDR2: MDHEN and SYDVKM. The CDR3 runs to 12 residues. The chain joins TRBV28 to TRBJ2-3, with D uncertain. The material sequenced was PBMCs, taken from a glioma patient whose treatment included an IDH1 peptide vaccine. The receptor was derived from a woman aged 40 to 50 with glioma. Some clones in this sample may be carry-over from other donors' samples. The CDR3 sequence: CASNLLGDTQYF. The CDR3 bases are TGTGCCAGCAACCTTTTGGGGGATACGCAGTATTTT. The variable domain in full, completed from reference TRBV28 and TRBJ2-3, reads DVKVTQSSRYLVKRTGEKVFLECVQDMDHENMFWYRQDPGLGLRLIYFSYDVKMKEKGDIPEGYSVSREKKERFSLILESASTNQTSMYLCASNLLGDTQYFGPGTRLTVL.